Shown below are 14 T cell receptor beta chains from a single sample sequenced in a study of CD8 T cells in Susac syndrome. With random hexamers, reverse transcription was performed on 0.5 to 1 ug of RNA. One entry per CDR3 protein results from TCRdb running MiXCR on the immunoSEQ multiplex PCR reads. This table holds 150,000 to 250,000 distinct CDR3 sequences, about 95% found once. Sequenced sample: CD4+ T cells from PBMCs. The source of these receptors is a human donor with multiple sclerosis.

This clonotype was counted a single time. The chain links TRBV2 to TRBJ1-1; D is unresolved. The germline V gene encodes CDR1 SNHLY and CDR2 FYNNEI. The V gene lost 4 bases and the J gene lost 3 bases, with 6 bases spanning the gap. CDR3 size: 12 residues. For the CDR3, the DNA is TGTGCCAGCAGTGGGGAGTACACTGAAGCTTTCTTT. Residues: CASSGEYTEAFF. The full variable domain, with the rest looked up from reference TRBV2 and TRBJ1-1, is EPEVTQTPSHQVTQMGQEVILRCVPISNHLYFYWYRQILGQKVEFLVSFYNNEISEKSEIFDDQFSVERPDGSNFTLKIRSTKLEDSAMYFCASSGEYTEAFFGQGTRLTVV.

The rearrangement uses TRBV24-1 and TRBJ2-6, with D perhaps matching TRBD2 (5 bases). The V gene lost 10 bases and the J gene lost 0 bases, with 15 bases spanning the gap. The CDR3 is 16 amino acids. Germline V gene lookup returns CDR1 KGHDR and CDR2 SFDVKD. The CDR3 sequence is CATNVGLSSGANVLTF. The DNA for the CDR3 is TGTGCCACGAACGTTGGACTGAGCTCTGGGGCCAACGTCCTGACTTTC.

V is TRBV20-1 and J is TRBJ2-3, with 16 bases lining up with TRBD2. CDR3 length equals 15 residues. J gave up 4 bases and V 6 bases, and 4 bases lay outside the gene matches. Per the germline V gene, CDR1 is DFQATT and CDR2 is SNEGSKA (reference sequence). As DNA, the CDR3 is TGCAGTGCGGGACTAGCGGGAGGGCCGCCAGATACGCAGTATTTT. Residues: CSAGLAGGPPDTQYF.

This clonotype was seen only once. This chain uses TRBV12-3 or TRBV12-4 with TRBJ2-7; 9 bases are shared with TRBD2. Losses at the gene ends were 3 bases for V and 11 bases for J; bases not matched to a gene: 5. The CDR3 loop spans 12 amino acids. CDR3 DNA sequence: TGTGCCAGCAGTTTCGGGACTAGCAGGGAGTACTTC. Translated, it gives CASSFGTSREYF.

The rearrangement links TRBV5-1 to TRBJ2-2, with D possibly matching TRBD1 (5 bases). V lost 4 bases and J 8 bases, leaving 12 bases between the germline ends. Germline V gene lookup returns CDR1 SGHRS and CDR2 YFSETQ. CDR3 length: 13 residues. For the CDR3, the DNA is TGCGCCAGCAGCCCGCTTCCAGGGGGGGAGCTGTTTTTT. This encodes CASSPLPGGELFF.

The chain uses TRBV9 and TRBJ2-1; a possible D gene is TRBD1 (6 bases). V was trimmed by 4 bases and J by 3 bases, leaving 17 bases between them. Germline V CDR1 and CDR2: SGDLS, YYNGEE. The CDR3 has 16 amino acids. CDR3 region: CASSPMSQGNYNEQFF. CDR3 DNA: TGTGCCAGCAGCCCCATGTCGCAGGGGAACTACAATGAGCAGTTCTTC.

This rearrangement joins TRBV7-9 to TRBJ2-1; D may be TRBD1 (6 bases). Per the germline V gene, CDR1 is SEHNR and CDR2 is FQNEAQ (reference sequence). The CDR3 spans 14 residues. Trimming cost V 2 bases and J 6 bases, with 11 bases left between them. CDR3 protein: CASSLLGQTNEQFF. For the CDR3, the DNA is TGTGCCAGCAGCTTACTAGGACAGACCAATGAGCAGTTCTTC.

The V call is TRBV29-1, the J call TRBJ1-1; the D is unclear. The germline V gene encodes CDR1 SQVTM and CDR2 ANQGSEA. CDR3 length equals 13 residues. Trimming removed 4 bases from V and 0 bases from J, with 9 bases in between. CDR3 protein: CSVVRQLNTEAFF. As DNA, the CDR3 is TGCAGCGTTGTGCGTCAATTGAACACTGAAGCTTTCTTT.

CDR3 nucleotide sequence: TGCGCCAGCAGCCAAGAAACTACAGGGGCCCTATCTAACTATGGCTACACCTTC. This sequence encodes CASSQETTGALSNYGYTF. The rearrangement uses TRBV4-1 and TRBJ1-2, with 7 positions matching TRBD1. Germline CDR1 MGHRA, CDR2 YSYEKL. With 0 bases clipped from V and 0 bases from J, the junction kept 10 bases outside the gene matches. There are 18 residues in the CDR3.

The chain has TRBV7-2 and TRBJ2-1, with D maybe TRBD2 (6 bases). V was shortened by 4 bases and J by 8 bases, with 12 bases between the two germline ends. From germline, CDR1 is SGHTA and CDR2 FQGNSA. The CDR3 runs to 13 residues. The CDR3 region is CASSSSGEHEQFF. Here the CDR3 DNA reads TGTGCCAGCAGCTCTTCGGGGGAGCATGAGCAGTTCTTC.

The chain couples TRBV5-6 to TRBJ2-5; tentative D call: TRBD2 (6 bases). The CDR3 is 13 amino acids. Trimming removed 3 bases at V and 4 bases at J, with 10 bases between. The germline V gene encodes CDR1 SGHDT and CDR2 YYEEEE. The CDR3 bases are TGTGCCAGCAGCTCGGACTACCTAGAGACCCAGTACTTC. Encoded protein: CASSSDYLETQYF.

This chain uses TRBV20-1 with TRBJ2-6, with D maybe TRBD2 (5 bases). Trimming pared 4 bases from V and 4 bases from J, leaving 11 bases between. This CDR3 comprises 14 residues. CDR1 and CDR2 (germline): DFQATT, SNEGSKA (reference sequence). CDR3 coding DNA: TGCAGTGCTATGAGGGATAGCGGGGCCAACGTCCTGACTTTC. It codes for CSAMRDSGANVLTF.

The rearrangement links TRBV4-1 to TRBJ2-1; no clear D gene. The V end was cut by 1 base, the J end by 4 bases, with 14 bases between. CDR3 length: 16 amino acids. CDR1 and CDR2 from the germline V gene are MGHRA and YSYEKL. Written as DNA, the CDR3 is TGCGCCAGCAGCCAAGTAGGGATTCTCGAATACAATGAGCAGTTCTTC. Residues: CASSQVGILEYNEQFF.

The chain is built from TRBV20-1 and TRBJ1-5; possibly TRBD1 for D (5 bases). This CDR3 is 15 amino acids long. V dropped 0 bases and J dropped 2 bases, with 11 bases sitting between them. CDR1 DFQATT and CDR2 SNEGSKA come from the germline V gene (reference sequence). The CDR3 sequence: CSARDPGEGNQPQHF. CDR3 nucleotides: TGCAGTGCTAGAGATCCGGGGGAGGGCAATCAGCCCCAGCATTTT.